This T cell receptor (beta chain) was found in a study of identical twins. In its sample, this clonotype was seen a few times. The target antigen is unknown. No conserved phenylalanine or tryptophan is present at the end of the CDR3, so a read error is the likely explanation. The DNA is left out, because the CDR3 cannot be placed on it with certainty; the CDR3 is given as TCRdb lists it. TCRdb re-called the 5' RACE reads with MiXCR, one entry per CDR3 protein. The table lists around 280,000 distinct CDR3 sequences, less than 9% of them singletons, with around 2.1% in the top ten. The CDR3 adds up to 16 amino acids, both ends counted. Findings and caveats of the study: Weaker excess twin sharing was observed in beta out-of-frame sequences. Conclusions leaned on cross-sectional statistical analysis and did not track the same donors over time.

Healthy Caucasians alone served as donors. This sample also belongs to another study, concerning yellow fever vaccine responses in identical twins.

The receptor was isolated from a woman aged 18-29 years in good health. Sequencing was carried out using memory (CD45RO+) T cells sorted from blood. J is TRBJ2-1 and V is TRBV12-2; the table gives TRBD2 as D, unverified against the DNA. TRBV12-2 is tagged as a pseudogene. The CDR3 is CASRLAKTRPSNEQFY.